A selection of T cell receptor beta chains follows, all from one sample in a study of T cells after yellow fever vaccination. TCRdb ran MiXCR on the 5' RACE reads and lists one entry per CDR3 protein. The repertoire holds 50,000 to 75,000 distinct CDR3 sequences, approximately 6.9% seen once, with about 40% in the top ten. The source was CD8+ T cells sorted from PBMCs, collected on the day of the first yellow fever vaccination. Receptors were obtained from a man younger than 35 who received the YFV17D yellow fever vaccine. CDR3s include the opening cysteine and the closing phenylalanine or tryptophan. The D gene is left open where the match is weak. The size entry is marked missing in some rows and otherwise reads once, few, many or a size class.

V	D	size	J	length	DNA	CDR3
TRBV6-5	TRBD1	many	TRBJ1-3	17	TGTGCCAGCAGTTACTCGTACAGGGGGAGCTCTGGAAACACCATATATTTT	CASSYSYRGSSGNTIYF
TRBV6-2/TRBV6-3	-	many	TRBJ2-7	15	TGTGCCAGCATCGCGACCCCGCTAATCTCCTACGAGCAGTACTTC	CASIATPLISYEQYF
TRBV12-3/TRBV12-4	TRBD1	many	TRBJ2-3	15	TGTGCCAGCAGCCGTGGACAGGGGGCTAAAGATACGCAGTATTTT	CASSRGQGAKDTQYF
TRBV9	-	-	TRBJ2-3	14	TGTGCCAGCAGCACCTCCGGGAGCACAGATACGCAGTATTTT	CASSTSGSTDTQYF
TRBV6-2/TRBV6-3	-	many	TRBJ2-1	16	TGTGCCAGCACCTATAGACCCTCTCATCTCTACAATGAGCAGTTCTTC	CASTYRPSHLYNEQFF
TRBV12-3/TRBV12-4	-	many	TRBJ1-2	12	TGTGCCAGCAGTAAGGGAGGGCCAGGCTACACCTTC	CASSKGGPGYTF
TRBV19	-	few	TRBJ2-1	14	TGTGCCAGTAGTATGCTGAGCTCCTACAATGAGCAGTTCTTC	CASSMLSSYNEQFF
TRBV29-1	TRBD2	-	TRBJ2-5	17	TGCAGCGTTGATGGGGGGGTTCTAGCGGGGGAAGCAGAGACCCAGTACTTC	CSVDGGVLAGEAETQYF
TRBV10-3	-	many	TRBJ2-3	14	TGTGCCATCAGTGGGGCAGGAGGGTCAGATACGCAGTATTTT	CAISGAGGSDTQYF
TRBV7-8	TRBD1	few	TRBJ1-5	19	TGTGCCAGCAGCTCGTCCTGGACAGGGGGCGCGAGTCAGGAACAGCCCCAGCATTTT	CASSSSWTGGASQEQPQHF
TRBV25-1	TRBD1	many	TRBJ2-5	14	TGTGCCAGCAGTGAACAGGGGGCATCGGAGACCCAGTACTTC	CASSEQGASETQYF
TRBV4-1	-	many	TRBJ2-1	15	TGCGCCAGCAGCCAAGAACAATATATACGCGATGAGCAGTTCTTC	CASSQEQYIRDEQFF
TRBV14	TRBD1	-	TRBJ1-4	15	TGTGCCAGCAGCCCGCAGAGGGGGCCGAGTGAAAAACTGTTTTTT	CASSPQRGPSEKLFF
TRBV20-1	-	-	TRBJ2-1	13	TGCAGTGGGTTCATAGCGACCTACAATGAGCAGTTCTTC	CSGFIATYNEQFF
TRBV7-2	TRBD1	many	TRBJ1-1	15	TGTGCCAGCAGCTATAAAGGGGGCCTGAACACTGAAGCTTTCTTT	CASSYKGGLNTEAFF